A single sample gave rise to the 31 T cell receptor beta chains below, sequenced in a study of metastatic and nonmetastatic thyroid tumors. All patients reached thyroid surgery having received no treatment beforehand. TCRdb re-clonotyped the PCR reads via MiXCR. The sample has about 89,000 clones, under 15% seen once. Specimen: tumor tissue. These receptors were obtained from a female donor with papillary thyroid cancer or a benign thyroid nodule (not recorded which). Some clones in this sample may be carry-over from other donors' samples.

A remark on this clone: A read error may explain this, as a much larger clone is one base away. The chain has TRBV5-8 and TRBJ2-1; the D gene is possibly TRBD2 (5 bases). The germline V and J ends were trimmed by 5 bases and 11 bases, with 14 bases remaining between them. Germline V gene lookup returns CDR1 SGHTS and CDR2 YDEGEE. There are 12 residues in the CDR3. CDR3 in DNA: TGTGCCAGCAGGCCCAGAGGGTGTAAGCAGTTCTTC. Protein product: CASRPRGCKQFF.

As to this clone: A much larger clone sits a single nucleotide away, making a read error possible. The CDR3 is CATSYSISGANVLTF. For the CDR3, the DNA is TGTGCCACCAGTTATTCGATCTCTGGGGCCAACGTCCTGACTTTC. The rearrangement uses TRBV24-1 and TRBJ2-6; D is uncertain. CDR1 is KGHDR, CDR2 SFDVKD, per germline. This CDR3 is built from 15 residues. Trimming stripped 6 bases from V and 0 bases from J, with 8 bases between.

The CDR3 coding sequence is TGTGCCAGCAGTTCGTTGAAATGGACAGGAGTGGGACTAGCGGGAGTTACCGGGGAGCTGTTTTTT. Translating it yields CASSSLKWTGVGLAGVTGELFF. V gene TRBV6-2 or TRBV6-3 combines with J gene TRBJ2-2, with 14 bases identical to TRBD2. The CDR3 totals 22 residues. Per the germline V gene, CDR1 is MNHEY and CDR2 is SVGEGT. Trimming cost V 4 bases and J 5 bases; bases outside gene matches: 21.

The table lists this clone with a count of one. The CDR3 DNA follows: TGTGCCAGCATCCATAGCGGGGGGCACTCCTACAATGAGCAGTTCTTC. The encoded protein is CASIHSGGHSYNEQFF. This rearrangement joins TRBV2 to TRBJ2-1; 10 positions match TRBD2. In germline, CDR1 is SNHLY, CDR2 FYNNEI. This CDR3 contains 16 residues. The V segment lost 7 bases and the J segment 0 bases; nucleotides outside the gene matches: 6. Looking up the rest from reference TRBV2 and TRBJ2-1 gives the full variable domain: EPEVTQTPSHQVTQMGQEVILRCVPISNHLYFYWYRQILGQKVEFLVSFYNNEISEKSEIFDDQFSVERPDGSNFTLKIRSTKLEDSAMYFCASIHSGGHSYNEQFFGPGTRLTVL.

Only a few counts were recorded for this clone. This may be a read error, as it is one base from a much larger clone. The genes are TRBV10-2 and TRBJ2-1; TRBD2 agrees at 11 bases. CDR3 length equals 14 residues. CDR1 WSHSY and CDR2 SAAADI come from the germline V gene. V was clipped by 7 bases and J by 4 bases; unmatched bases: 3. CDR3 in amino acids: CASTGLAAYNEQFF. CDR3 bases: TGCGCCAGCACGGGACTAGCGGCATACAATGAGCAGTTCTTC.

In this sample, this clone turned up many times. The same CDR3 can be traced to other DNA sequences in this sample. The V call is TRBV7-3, the J call TRBJ2-6; possible D gene TRBD2, 5 bases. The V gene lost 2 bases and the J gene lost 0 bases, with 14 bases spanning the gap. Germline CDR1 SGHTA, CDR2 FQGTGA. The CDR3 spans 18 residues. CDR3 loop: CASSLVRVPVSGANVLTF. Written as DNA, the CDR3 is TGTGCCAGCAGCTTAGTGCGGGTCCCAGTCTCTGGGGCCAACGTCCTGACTTTC.

This clone showed up just a few times. A junction end diverges from the germline sequence, so it may reflect a read error. The chain is built from TRBV28 and TRBJ2-5; tentatively, D is TRBD1 (6 bases). This CDR3 contains 15 residues. The V gene's germline CDR1 is MDHEN and CDR2 SYDVKM. As DNA, the CDR3 is TGTGCCAGCATTTTACCCTCTACAGGGTATGAGACCCAGTACTTC. Its protein is CASILPSTGYETQYF.

About this clone itself: A clone one base away is much larger, so this may be a read error. This chain links TRBV7-9 with TRBJ1-2, with D maybe TRBD1 (5 bases). This CDR3 contains 12 residues. V was pared by 1 base and J by 10 bases, with 10 bases between. Germline V CDR1 and CDR2: SEHNR, FQNEAQ (reference sequence). The CDR3 is CASSLDRFDYTF. CDR3 nucleotide sequence: TGTGCCAGCAGCTTAGACAGGTTCGACTACACCTTC.

This clone has at least ten counts. The rearrangement joins TRBV7-6 to TRBJ2-7, with unresolved D. Trimming stripped 4 bases from V and 3 bases from J, with 10 bases between. Germline V CDR1 and CDR2: SGHVS, FNYEAQ. This CDR3 is 13 amino acids long. The CDR3 coding sequence is TGTGCCAGCAGCTCACGAATGGACTACGAGCAGTACTTC. It translates to CASSSRMDYEQYF.

The genes are TRBV6-1 and TRBJ1-2, with 11 nucleotides matching TRBD1. The germline gives CDR1 MNHNS, CDR2 SASEGT. V was clipped by 4 bases and J by 9 bases; unmatched bases: 7. This CDR3 is built from 14 residues. CDR3 nucleotide sequence: TGTGCCAGCAGTGTCGGGACAGGGGGAAGGAGCTACACCTTC. The encoded protein is CASSVGTGGRSYTF.

This clone appeared a few times. Germline is not matched at one junction end, which may reflect a read error. The chain links TRBV14 to TRBJ2-2; 8 nucleotides match TRBD1. This CDR3 spans 14 amino acids. Germline V gives CDR1 SGHDN, CDR2 FVKESK. The CDR3 DNA reads TGTGCCAGCAGGCGGACAGGGTTCACCGTGGAGCTGTTTTTT. This translates into CASRRTGFTVELFF.

This clone was counted at least ten times. CDR3 DNA: TGTGCCAGCAGCGGTCTAGCGGGAGGGGGTTCCTACAATGAGCAGTTCTTC. Translating it yields CASSGLAGGGSYNEQFF. The chain employs TRBV28 and TRBJ2-1; TRBD2 agrees at 12 bases. The CDR3 sequence is 17 residues long. J lost 1 base, V lost 6 bases, and 7 bases had no gene match. Looked up from germline, CDR1 is MDHEN and CDR2 is SYDVKM.

The chain recombines TRBV3-1 with TRBJ2-5, with a weak D call TRBD2 (5 bases). Trimming took 0 bases from V and 5 from J, leaving 10 bases between them. The germline V gene encodes CDR1 LGHDT and CDR2 YNNKEL (reference sequence). The CDR3 totals 14 residues. The CDR3 spells CASSQEGVSETQYF. The DNA of the CDR3 is TGTGCCAGCAGCCAAGAGGGAGTTTCGGAGACCCAGTACTTC.

Only a few counts were recorded for this clone. The V and J genes are TRBV30 and TRBJ1-5; D not resolved. This CDR3 comprises 15 residues. V was trimmed by 2 bases and J by 1 base, leaving 12 bases between them. Germline V gene sequence: CDR1 GTSNPN, CDR2 SVGIG (reference sequence). CDR3 in amino acids: CAWSSGFASNQPQHF. The CDR3 nucleotides read TGTGCCTGGAGTTCCGGGTTTGCAAGCAATCAGCCCCAGCATTTT.

This clone was counted only a few times. A read error may be the cause here, since a much bigger clone is one base away. Distinct nucleotide sequences in the sample also encode this CDR3. The chain couples TRBV7-3 to TRBJ2-1; a weak D match, TRBD2 (6 bases). In germline, CDR1 is SGHTA, CDR2 FQGTGA. CDR3 size: 13 residues. The CDR3 loop is CASSSGLYNEQFF. DNA of the CDR3: TGCGCCAGCAGCTCGGGACTCTACAATGAGCAGTTCTTC.

This clone was counted only a few times. This chain links TRBV5-6 with TRBJ2-3, with D hard to call. The CDR3 is 15 residues long. Germline lookup yields CDR1 SGHDT and CDR2 YYEEEE. V lost 0 bases to trimming and J lost 2 bases, with 10 bases between them. CDR3 amino acids: CASSLEPWNTDTQYF. CDR3 bases: TGTGCCAGCAGCTTGGAGCCCTGGAACACAGATACGCAGTATTTT.

In this sample, this clone turned up many times. This chain links TRBV20-1 with TRBJ1-5, with 9 bases lining up with TRBD1. The germline gives CDR1 DFQATT, CDR2 SNEGSKA (reference sequence). The junction had 2 bases not matched to a gene; V was cut back by 4 bases and J by 1 base. The CDR3 extends over 14 amino acids. The CDR3 spells CSAKQGASNQPQHF. The CDR3 nucleotides are TGCAGTGCTAAACAGGGGGCGAGCAATCAGCCCCAGCATTTT.

There are many counts of this clone. This chain joins TRBV18 and TRBJ2-5; D is uncertain. V lost 6 bases, J lost 3 bases, and 5 bases lay in between. The CDR3 is 11 amino acids. Germline-derived CDR1 and CDR2 are KGHSH and LQKENI. CDR3 amino acids: CASSLEETQYF. CDR3 DNA: TGTGCCAGCTCGCTCGAAGAGACCCAGTACTTC.

Many counts were recorded for this clone. The chain has TRBV5-1 and TRBJ2-2, with D uncertain. Looked up from germline, CDR1 is SGHRS and CDR2 is YFSETQ. V lost 2 bases and J 5 bases, leaving 7 bases between the germline ends. This CDR3 spans 13 amino acids. CDR3 DNA sequence: TGCGCCAGCAGCTTCCAGGAAACCGGGGAGCTGTTTTTT. Amino acids: CASSFQETGELFF.

This clone occurred many times. V is TRBV11-3 and J is TRBJ2-1; possibly TRBD2 for D (6 bases). CDR3 length: 16 residues. Trimming pared 1 base from V and 2 bases from J, leaving 12 bases between. Looked up from germline, CDR1 is SGHNT and CDR2 is YENEEA. The CDR3 here is CASSLGGGATYNEQFF. CDR3 nucleotide sequence: TGTGCCAGCAGCTTAGGGGGCGGGGCGACCTACAATGAGCAGTTCTTC.

This clone is categorized as medium-sized. This chain links TRBV28 with TRBJ1-6; 7 bases fit TRBD1. The CDR3 sequence is 17 residues long. Germline lookup yields CDR1 MDHEN and CDR2 SYDVKM. After removal of 1 base from V and 8 bases from J, the junction contained 11 bases not matched to a gene. This chain's CDR3 is CASSLSTDRHGYSPLHF. DNA of the CDR3: TGTGCCAGCAGTTTATCCACGGACAGGCACGGGTATTCACCCCTCCACTTT.

This clone has at least ten counts. The chain uses TRBV15 and TRBJ2-1; TRBD2 matches at 9 bases. V shed 4 bases and J 4 bases; nucleotides not matched to a gene: 5. The germline V gene has CDR1 LNHNV and CDR2 YYDKDF (reference sequence). This CDR3 comprises 15 residues. The CDR3 DNA sequence: TGTGCCACCAGCAATAGCGGGAGTGGATACAATGAGCAGTTCTTC. The encoded protein is CATSNSGSGYNEQFF.

The sample holds a few counts of this clone. A much more abundant neighbour one base away suggests this may be a read error. The rearrangement links TRBV12-3 or TRBV12-4 to TRBJ1-5, with 9 bases aligning to TRBD1. V gave up 10 bases and J gave up 5 bases; unmatched junction bases: 12. This CDR3 spans 15 amino acids. The CDR3 loop is CATNRGQGDYQPQHF. CDR3 bases: TGTGCCACCAACCGGGGACAGGGCGATTATCAGCCCCAGCATTTT.

Ten or more counts support this clone. This may stem from a read error, because a much larger clone lies one nucleotide away. Different DNA sequences within this sample yield the same CDR3. The chain uses TRBV12-3 or TRBV12-4 and TRBJ2-7, with 7 positions matching TRBD2. The junction had 13 bases not matched to a gene; V was cut back by 6 bases and J by 2 bases. This CDR3 region has 16 residues. This chain's CDR3 is CASSLHRGDATYEQYF. The CDR3 coding sequence is TGTGCCAGCAGCCTCCATCGGGGGGACGCAACCTACGAGCAGTACTTC.

Only a few counts were recorded for this clone. The V call is TRBV20-1, the J call TRBJ2-1, with 10 bases matching TRBD2. V trimming: 0 bases; J trimming: 7 bases; junction bases outside the gene matches: 9. The CDR3 extends over 16 amino acids. Germline-derived CDR1 and CDR2 are DFQATT and SNEGSKA (reference sequence). The DNA for the CDR3 is TGCAGTGCTAGAGATGTTGGTAGCGGGAGGTGGAATGAGCAGTTCTTC. Protein product: CSARDVGSGRWNEQFF.

This clone was observed many times. V gene TRBV5-1 combines with J gene TRBJ2-5, with unresolved D. Germline values: CDR1 SGHRS, CDR2 YFSETQ. This CDR3 is built from 13 residues. The V and J ends lost 0 bases and 5 bases respectively, with 8 bases between them. Here the CDR3 DNA reads TGCGCCAGCAGCTTGGCGGTCTGGGAGACCCAGTACTTC. It translates to CASSLAVWETQYF.

The table lists this clone with a few counts. One end of the junction fails to match germline, which may point to a read error. Different DNA sequences within this sample yield the same CDR3. V and J are TRBV12-3 or TRBV12-4 and TRBJ2-4; TRBD2 agrees at 9 bases. The CDR3 covers 15 residues. Here the CDR3 DNA reads TGCGCCAGCAGCACCTTAGCGGGAGTTGGAAACATTCAGTACTTC. Amino acid sequence: CASSTLAGVGNIQYF.

This clone has a count of ten or more. The junction departs from germline at one end; a sequencing error may be responsible. The same CDR3 can be traced to other DNA sequences in this sample. This chain links TRBV25-1 with TRBJ2-2; no clear D. Germline V gene data show CDR1 as MGHDK and CDR2 as SYGVNS. The CDR3 runs to 13 residues. As DNA, the CDR3 is TGCGCCAGCAGTGAGGTGCCCACCGGGGAGCTGTTTTTT. Protein sequence: CASSEVPTGELFF.

This clone occurred a few times. This sequence may be a read error, since a much larger clone differs from it by one base. V is TRBV11-3 and J is TRBJ2-4; D possibly corresponds to TRBD2 (5 bases). Germline V gene lookup returns CDR1 SGHNT and CDR2 YENEEA. The CDR3 has 14 residues. The CDR3 DNA sequence: TGTGCCAGCGGCTTAGGCGGGGCCAAAAACATTCAGTACTTC. Encoded protein: CASGLGGAKNIQYF.

This clone was seen ten or more times. The V and J genes are TRBV2 and TRBJ2-7; no firm D call. Looked up from germline, CDR1 is SNHLY and CDR2 is FYNNEI. Trimming took off 6 bases at V and 13 bases at J, with 16 bases between the two ends. This CDR3 is built from 11 residues. Here the CDR3 reads CASRNIRTSYF. In nucleotides, the CDR3 is TGTGCCAGCAGGAATATCCGGACGTCTTACTTC.

This clone has a count of ten or more. The gene calls are TRBV7-8 and TRBJ2-7, with 9 bases matching TRBD1. V lost 5 bases and J lost 1; bases outside the gene matches: 6. The CDR3 covers 15 residues. Germline V gene data show CDR1 as SGHVS and CDR2 as FQNEAQ. CDR3 loop: CASSPGQGRSYEQYF. DNA for the CDR3: TGTGCCAGCAGCCCTGGACAGGGGCGTTCCTACGAGCAGTACTTC. The full variable domain, its missing parts supplied by reference TRBV7-8 and TRBJ2-7, is GAGVSQSPRYKVAKRGQDVALRCDPISGHVSLFWYQQALGQGPEFLTYFQNEAQLDKSGLPSDRFFAERPEGSVSTLKIQRTQQEDSAVYLCASSPGQGRSYEQYFGPGTRLTVT.